This T cell receptor (beta chain) originates from a study of cytomegalovirus exposure and HLA in healthy donors (TCRdb year 2017). For the wider study: In an earlier analysis of some 550 of the donors, about 260 Gb of sequence data and 100 million or so unique TCR beta sequences from about 179 million T cells were reported. The study aimed to test whether signatures of past pathogen exposure could be identified by cataloging public T cell receptors. An early release covering about 600 HLA-typed donors comprised about 300 gigabases of sequencing data and tens of millions of unique TCR sequences. Four to six DR-DQ haplotypes were handled as single units for association and clustering because linkage in the cohort was strong. Alongside the repertoire data, information on donor age, sex, ethnicity and CMV serostatus was compiled. To study patterns of TCR occurrence, a later analysis re-analyzed previously published TCR beta repertoires from 666 donors and added high-resolution HLA genotyping. HLA typing included class I and class II loci at four-digit resolution. A later genetic analysis used genome-wide SNP genotypes for 398 of the 666 donors, treating that subset as a discovery cohort. Typing coverage varied by locus: roughly 620-640 donors for A, B, C, DRB1 and DQB1; 522 for DQA1; about 590 for DPA1; 400 to 480 for DPB1. Rather than using new phenotypic data, the later analysis identified candidate immune exposures from TCR beta sequences and from how often those sequences occurred across donors. Across 300 to 500 genotyped donors of the cohort, an average of about 240,000 unique TCR beta nucleotide sequences per donor were sequenced, and around 20% of those sequences were non-productive. Every discovery cohort repertoire had been produced on one sequencing platform. Using immunosequencing, the study profiled T cell repertoires from about 610 subjects and related those repertoires to cytomegalovirus serostatus. A separate validation cohort of more than 100 different subjects was used in addition to the 666-subject first cohort. High-throughput TCR immunosequencing, statistical association of individual TCRs with disease status, and machine learning were combined to predict cytomegalovirus infection status. To decide whether each TCR beta V gene segment behaved as functional or pseudogenic, an earlier analysis of fewer than 750 of the donors relied on high-throughput TCR beta sequencing. Among the roughly 400 genotyped donors, around 81% belonged to the genetic ancestry cluster associated with self-reported Caucasian donors. Beyond this particular receptor, the publication reports: A cluster of highly shared sequence variants was judged likely to represent a technical artifact of the sequencing pipeline. The cohort was sequenced for TCR beta chains only, and without alpha or paired-chain data the features that could be detected were limited. According to a later analysis, most CMV-associated TCR beta chains appeared to be HLA-restricted, and the HLA associations seemed to be driven largely by CMV exposure. Because counts were too low, roughly 17 rarely observed V segments, including chromosome 9 orphons, were left out of the earlier analysis of some 640 of the donors. Sequencing depth was assumed to be roughly uniform across donors in the presence/absence analyses, though that assumption may not hold. In both the original and validation cohorts, the classifier was reported to diagnose cytomegalovirus status with high specificity and sensitivity. While some public TCRs were present in many individuals, most TCR sequences turned up only very rarely across donors. An earlier analysis of approximately 570 of the donors showed that most TCR beta V segments appeared in productive rearrangements either about 90% or about 30% of the time, which broadly matched IMGT annotations. A total of 164 TCR beta chains were listed by the study as associated with cytomegalovirus. When HLA alleles, especially DR and DQ, strongly co-occurred, attributing TCR associations to individual alleles was difficult. HLA typing was unavailable for some donors at each locus, so association tests used only the typed subset. For the cohort, immune exposure information was limited to CMV serostatus. A later analysis reported that several top co-occurrence clusters appeared linked to parvovirus B19, influenza, CMV and Epstein-Barr virus. The 87-base-pair reads could not distinguish some IMGT-functional V segments, including TRBV6-2 and TRBV6-3, so those segments were excluded. A further reported finding was that TCR beta sequences accurately predicted the HLA-A and HLA-B alleles for most subjects in the first cohort. An association between a missense DCLRE1C variant and V-gene and J-gene trimming of TCR beta chains was found in a later genetic analysis and replicated in an independent cohort. In a later analysis, HLA-associated TCR beta chains showed more clonal expansion and lower generation probabilities than non-associated chains that were equally common. It was suggested by the authors that the approach could potentially be generalized to other disease states and immunological phenotypes. In vitro tests confirmed that a few of the cytomegalovirus-associated TCR beta chains recognize cytomegalovirus antigens. A later analysis found that TCR association rates varied across HLA loci, with DRB1 alleles showing the most associated TCRs and HLA-C alleles the fewest. Correlated functional status among segregating V segments might reflect linkage disequilibrium, but an unknown experimental factor could not be ruled out. Specific HLA alleles were associated with 15,000 to 20,000 TCR beta sequences at a false discovery rate of 0.05 in a later analysis. Compared with the approximately 600-donor mean, donors in an Asian-associated ancestry cluster had fewer N-insertions in productive TCRs, according to a later genetic analysis.

This clone has just a few counts. Which antigen it targets is not known. No qualities accompany the bases; no much larger clone lies one base away. Library creation used the immunoSEQ multiplex PCR assay. The multiplex PCR relied on a mix of 60 forward primers for TCR Vbeta segments and 13 reverse primers for TCR Jbeta segments. The CDR3 region of rearranged TCR beta genes was amplified from genomic DNA by a multiplex PCR assay. The amplified TCR beta libraries were sequenced on the Illumina HiSeq System as 87-base-pair reads. The study's own analysis went as follows. A later analysis tallied about 77 million unique TCR beta chains across the 666 repertoires, and around 10 million of those chains were shared by two or more donors. Raw reads were error-corrected and collapsed into unique sequences with a nearest-neighbor algorithm that merged closely related sequences to remove PCR and sequencing errors. To assign V, D and J gene segments, CDR3 sequences were aligned to IMGT reference sequences. For a sequence to be retained, a match of at least six nucleotides was required to both a V gene segment and a J gene segment. Rearrangements were classified as productive when the CDR3 lacked stop codons and remained in frame with V and J, and all other rearrangements were classified as non-productive. CDR3 was defined according to IMGT convention as the region running from the second conserved V-encoded cysteine to the conserved J-encoded phenylalanine. The earlier analysis of about 570 of the donors excluded any sequence lacking an unambiguous match to a single V gene segment. In an earlier analysis of several hundred of the donors, V segments were called functional above 56.7% productive rearrangements and were called segregating when the between-donor standard deviation exceeded 5%. A statistical classification framework was built for diagnosing cytomegalovirus status from the catalog of TCR beta chain sequences. A later analysis assigned V and J genes by comparing TCR nucleotide sequences with IMGT/GENE-DB human TR gene sequences. The TCRdist pipeline was used in a later analysis to assign CDR3 sequences and most-parsimonious VDJ recombination scenarios. In a later analysis, each TCR beta chain was defined by its CDR3 amino acid sequence together with its V-gene family, and reads without a unique V-gene family were excluded. A later analysis removed 550 to 700 highly shared, low-generation-probability nucleotide sequences to deal with suspected cross-contamination and a sequencing artifact. In a later analysis, a clonal expansion index was calculated for each public chain from normalized within-repertoire ranks of inferred template counts. Generation probabilities in a later analysis came from a VDJ recombination model fitted to out-of-frame rearrangements, and those results were checked against IGoR. In a later analysis, hypergeometric tests were used to score TCR-TCR, TCR-HLA and TCR-CMV co-occurrence, with a repertoire-size bias correction applied to TCR pairs. A later analysis estimated false discovery rates by permuting HLA or CMV assignments 20 times. In a later analysis, co-occurring TCRs were grouped using DBSCAN, with TCRdist sequence similarity added in when clustering inside HLA-allele-positive subsets. Repertoires with fewer than 30,000 or more than 120,000 public chains were left out of co-occurrence clustering, as were about five repertoires with anomalous nucleotide sharing. TCRdb re-hosts the immuneACCESS table, in-frame sequences only. Its copies lack some clones; in the studies checked, an unresolved V gene accounts for under half of them, and the cause for the rest is not known. V and J calls and clone size follow that table, whereas D and trimming were derived from the DNA. Within this sample are 150,000 to 200,000 clones, with 79% of them counted one time only. 0.69% of the sample is taken by the ten largest.

Via the germline V gene, CDR1 is SNHLY and CDR2 FYNNEI. V is cut back by 4 bases and J by 8 bases, with 5 bases in the junction unmatched. The CDR3, cysteine through phenylalanine, is 14 amino acids long. Only the CDR3 DNA stays, 42 bases, in frame from base 1. In total, roughly 670 healthy bone marrow donors made up the cohort. All cohort members were sampled while nominally healthy, although unrecorded immune exposures were likely present. The donor tested CMV seronegative, placing the donor among the approximately 360 seronegative members of the cohort. A peripheral blood sample was collected from each donor, and TCR beta sequencing was performed on peripheral blood mononuclear cells. Genomic DNA extraction from the blood cell samples was performed with the Qiagen DNeasy Blood Extraction Kit.

The TCR sequence derives from a woman aged 40 to 50 in good health and CMV-seronegative. This chain joins TRBV2 to TRBJ1-6, and 7 junctional nucleotides match TRBD1. The sequencing input was PBMCs. CDR3 region: CASSADRVYSPLHF. At the DNA level, the sequence is TGTGCCAGCAGTGCCGACAGGGTGTATTCACCCCTCCACTTT. The variable domain in full, with residues beyond the CDR3 obtained from the reference TRBV2 and TRBJ1-6 genes, is EPEVTQTPSHQVTQMGQEVILRCVPISNHLYFYWYRQILGQKVEFLVSFYNNEISEKSEIFDDQFSVERPDGSNFTLKIRSTKLEDSAMYFCASSADRVYSPLHFGNGTRLTVT.